This TCR beta chain comes out of a study of blood T cell repertoires in COVID-19. Turning to the study itself: From the United States, Italy and Spain came samples of acute and convalescent COVID-19. PBMCs, B-cell-depleted T cells, or T cells were the source of the cDNA or gDNA that made up the material.

Assay: immunoSEQ multiplex PCR; the TCRdb copy retains only in-frame clones and omits some. The sample has 90,000 to 140,000 clones, about 85% seen once. Trimming stripped 0 bases from V and 3 bases from J, with 3 bases between. Germline-derived CDR1 and CDR2 are KGHSH and LQKENI. The CDR3 is 13 amino acids. This rearrangement joins TRBV18 to TRBJ1-3; D not resolved. Sequenced sample: peripheral blood. The source is a man aged 45-65 years with acute or convalescent COVID-19. The CDR3 reads CASSPPHGNTIYF. CDR3 sequence (DNA): TGTGCCAGCTCACCACCACATGGAAACACCATATATTTT.